Listed below are T cell receptor beta chains from one sample, sequenced in a study of cytomegalovirus exposure and HLA in healthy donors. Using immunoSEQ multiplex PCR, the repertoire was profiled, and TCRdb retains in-frame clones only, with some absent. The sample holds about 100,000 clones, about 80% seen once. The sample consisted of PBMCs. The receptors here all came from a man aged 35 to 55 in good health and CMV-seropositive. Each CDR3 is given with its conserved first and last residue.

v_gene: TRBV5-1; j_gene: TRBJ2-5; CDR3aa: CASSYGTRKETQYF
v_gene: TRBV5-1; j_gene: .; CDR3aa: CASSPTLAGGSYEQYF
v_gene: TRBV11-2; j_gene: TRBJ1-1; CDR3aa: CASSSQGRRTEAFF
v_gene: TRBV6-1; j_gene: TRBJ2-7; CDR3aa: CASSAPGRYEQYF
v_gene: TRBV28; j_gene: TRBJ1-1; CDR3aa: CASLTGISEAFF
v_gene: TRBV11-2; j_gene: TRBJ2-7; CDR3aa: CASSQEDSSYEQYF
v_gene: TRBV6-1; j_gene: TRBJ2-7; CDR3aa: CATNRGDEQYF
v_gene: TRBV5-1; j_gene: TRBJ2-4; CDR3aa: CASSLDRGGDIQYF
v_gene: TRBV2; j_gene: TRBJ2-1; CDR3aa: CASRGTSGKNEQFF
v_gene: TRBV19; j_gene: TRBJ2-7; CDR3aa: CASRGLAYEQYF
v_gene: TRBV5-1; j_gene: TRBJ2-2; CDR3aa: CASSLARGAGELFF
v_gene: TRBV9; j_gene: TRBJ2-7; CDR3aa: CASSVGLAGRGEQYF
v_gene: TRBV6-1; j_gene: TRBJ2-2; CDR3aa: CASRWTGGIGELFF
v_gene: TRBV5-1; j_gene: TRBJ2-5; CDR3aa: CASSLRGETQYF
v_gene: TRBV28; j_gene: TRBJ2-7; CDR3aa: CASSLGDRVYEQYF
v_gene: TRBV7-2; j_gene: TRBJ1-2; CDR3aa: CASSLRSTSGYGYTF
v_gene: TRBV4-3; j_gene: TRBJ2-6; CDR3aa: CASSPTGGSGANVLTF
v_gene: TRBV2; j_gene: TRBJ2-7; CDR3aa: CASRGPGQISYEQYF
v_gene: TRBV6-5; j_gene: TRBJ2-3; CDR3aa: CASSPTDYPDTQYF
v_gene: TRBV6-5; j_gene: TRBJ2-7; CDR3aa: CASRSNGRAYEQYF
v_gene: TRBV6-5; j_gene: TRBJ1-5; CDR3aa: CASRRNREQPQHF
v_gene: TRBV7-8; j_gene: TRBJ2-1; CDR3aa: CASSLAGAGGRYNEQFF
v_gene: TRBV29-1; j_gene: TRBJ2-7; CDR3aa: CSVLGWEGYEQYF
v_gene: TRBV11-3; j_gene: TRBJ2-3; CDR3aa: CASSRGTSGRANRDTQYF
v_gene: TRBV7-9; j_gene: TRBJ2-7; CDR3aa: CASAQGLAEQYF
v_gene: TRBV4-2; j_gene: TRBJ1-4; CDR3aa: CASSQIPLSGSPTSNEKLFF
v_gene: TRBV5-6; j_gene: TRBJ1-2; CDR3aa: CASSSQPGGYTF